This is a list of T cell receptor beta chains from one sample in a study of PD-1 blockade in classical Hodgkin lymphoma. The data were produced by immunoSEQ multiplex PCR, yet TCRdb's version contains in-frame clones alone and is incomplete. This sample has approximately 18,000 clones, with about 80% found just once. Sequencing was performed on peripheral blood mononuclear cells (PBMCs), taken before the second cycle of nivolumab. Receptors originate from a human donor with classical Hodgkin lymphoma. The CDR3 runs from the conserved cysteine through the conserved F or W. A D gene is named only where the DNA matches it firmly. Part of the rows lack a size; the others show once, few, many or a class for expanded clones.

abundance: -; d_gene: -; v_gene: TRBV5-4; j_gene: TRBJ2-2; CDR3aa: CASSLRGPGELFF; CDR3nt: TGTGCCAGCAGCTTACGGGGCCCCGGGGAGCTGTTTTTT
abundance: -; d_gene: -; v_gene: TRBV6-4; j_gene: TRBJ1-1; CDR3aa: CASSEWRDTEAFF; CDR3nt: TGTGCCAGCAGTGAATGGAGGGACACTGAAGCTTTCTTT
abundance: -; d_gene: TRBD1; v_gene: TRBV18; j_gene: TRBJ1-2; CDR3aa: CASSADRGNYGYTF; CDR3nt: TGTGCCAGCTCAGCCGACAGGGGAAACTATGGCTACACCTTC
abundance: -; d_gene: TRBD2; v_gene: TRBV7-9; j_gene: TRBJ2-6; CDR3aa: CASTPLGLRGAPGANVLTF; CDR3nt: TGTGCCAGCACACCCCTCGGATTGCGGGGGGCCCCTGGGGCCAACGTCCTGACTTTC
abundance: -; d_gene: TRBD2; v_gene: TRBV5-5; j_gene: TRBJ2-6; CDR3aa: CASSLRGAGANVLTF; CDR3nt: TGTGCCAGCAGCTTGCGGGGGGCTGGGGCCAACGTCCTGACTTTC
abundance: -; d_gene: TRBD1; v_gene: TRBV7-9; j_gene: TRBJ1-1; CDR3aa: CASSSGTGGRGIVNTEAFF; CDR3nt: TGTGCCAGCAGCTCCGGGACAGGGGGCCGAGGCATTGTGAACACTGAAGCTTTCTTT
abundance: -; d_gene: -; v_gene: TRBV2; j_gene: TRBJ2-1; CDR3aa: CASRTGTYYNEQFF; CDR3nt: TGTGCCAGCAGGACCGGGACTTATTACAATGAGCAGTTCTTC
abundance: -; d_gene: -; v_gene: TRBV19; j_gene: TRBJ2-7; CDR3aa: CASSIRTGVGEQYF; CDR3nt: TGTGCCAGTAGTATCCGGACGGGAGTGGGGGAGCAGTACTTC
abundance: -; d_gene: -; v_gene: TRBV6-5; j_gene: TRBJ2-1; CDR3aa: CASSYNRGNEQFF; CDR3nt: TGTGCCAGCAGTTATAATCGTGGGAATGAGCAGTTCTTC
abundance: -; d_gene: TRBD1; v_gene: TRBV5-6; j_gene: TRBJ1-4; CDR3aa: CASSPADRGNEKLFF; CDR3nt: TGTGCCAGCAGCCCGGCGGACAGGGGTAATGAAAAACTGTTTTTT
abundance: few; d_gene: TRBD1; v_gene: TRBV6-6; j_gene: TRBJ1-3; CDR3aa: CASSYGDRVLGNTIYF; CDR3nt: TGTGCCAGCAGTTACGGTGACAGGGTACTCGGAAACACCATATATTTT
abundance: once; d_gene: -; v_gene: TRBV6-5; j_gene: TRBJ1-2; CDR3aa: CASSYKGIGYGYTF; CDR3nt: TGTGCCAGCAGTTACAAGGGGATCGGGTATGGCTACACCTTC
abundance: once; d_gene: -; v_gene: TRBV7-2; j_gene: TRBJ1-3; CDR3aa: CASSLIWNTIYF; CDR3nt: TGTGCCAGCAGCTTAATTTGGAACACCATATATTTT